One sample yielded the 21 T cell receptor beta chains listed below, sequenced in a study of cytomegalovirus exposure and HLA in healthy donors. In the PCR, 60 Vbeta and 13 Jbeta primers were used. The protocol was immunoSEQ multiplex PCR, while the TCRdb copy is restricted to in-frame clones and leaves out a portion. The data hold approximately 110,000 clones, with 15% to 17% observed a single time. Sequencing was performed on PBMCs. All receptors derive from a young woman in good health and CMV-seronegative.

In its sample, this clone was seen a few times. This chain links TRBV28 with TRBJ1-1; D is uncertain. There are 12 residues in the CDR3. The germline CDR1 and CDR2 sequences are MDHEN and SYDVKM. V was clipped by 10 bases and J by 11 bases, with 20 bases between them. CDR3 region: CATHRRRSLAFF. The DNA of the CDR3 is TGTGCCACCCACCGGCGGAGATCGTTGGCTTTCTTT. Drawing the rest from reference TRBV28 and TRBJ1-1, the complete variable domain is DVKVTQSSRYLVKRTGEKVFLECVQDMDHENMFWYRQDPGLGLRLIYFSYDVKMKEKGDIPEGYSVSREKKERFSLILESASTNQTSMYLCATHRRRSLAFFGQGTRLTVV.

This sequence joins TRBV10-3 and TRBJ1-5, with 10 bases identical to TRBD1. The germline V gene has CDR1 ENHRY and CDR2 SYGVKD. This CDR3 has 16 amino acids. The trim removed 3 bases at V and 4 bases at J, leaving 6 bases unmatched. This CDR3 reads CAISDGDRGGNQPQHF. The CDR3 DNA sequence: TGTGCCATCAGTGACGGGGACAGGGGTGGAAATCAGCCCCAGCATTTT.

There are a few counts of this clone. The chain carries TRBV27 and TRBJ2-3; D uncertain. The ends were cut back, 1 base at V and 1 base at J, with 12 bases in the middle. This CDR3 is built from 16 residues. Germline V gene data show CDR1 as MNHEY and CDR2 as SMNVEV (reference sequence). The DNA for the CDR3 is TGTGCCAGCAGTTTATATAGGAGTACGGGCACAGATACGCAGTATTTT. It codes for CASSLYRSTGTDTQYF.

The chain joins TRBV13 to TRBJ1-4; D might be TRBD1 (5 bases). Trimming removed 7 bases at V and 13 bases at J, with 22 bases between. This CDR3 contains 14 residues. Germline lookup yields CDR1 PRHDT and CDR2 FYEKMQ (reference sequence). As DNA, the CDR3 is TGTGCCAGCAAAGTCTCGCTCGGGGGGAAGAGACTGTTTTTT. Its protein product is CASKVSLGGKRLFF.

This clone was seen a handful of times. The same CDR3 can be traced to other DNA sequences in this sample. CDR3 coding DNA: TGTGCCAGCAGCCAAGACCCCAGCTCCTACGAGCAGTACTTC. This encodes CASSQDPSSYEQYF. The chain carries TRBV4-2 and TRBJ2-7; D ambiguous. The V end was cut by 0 bases, the J end by 0 bases, with 6 bases between. The CDR3 consists of 14 residues. Germline-derived CDR1 and CDR2 are LGHNA and YNFKEQ.

The chain has TRBV5-6 and TRBJ2-5; D is ambiguous. The CDR3 length is 14 residues. The germline CDR1 and CDR2 sequences are SGHDT and YYEEEE. Trimming cost V 1 base and J 5 bases, with 12 bases left between them. CDR3: CASSLLASPETQYF. CDR3 in DNA: TGTGCCAGCAGCTTGTTGGCCTCGCCGGAGACCCAGTACTTC. The full variable domain, in which reference TRBV5-6 and TRBJ2-5 provide the parts outside the CDR3, is DAGVTQSPTHLIKTRGQQVTLRCSPKSGHDTVSWYQQALGQGPQFIFQYYEEEERQRGNFPDRFSGHQFPNYSSELNVNALLLGDSALYLCASSLLASPETQYFGPGTRLLVL.

A few counts support this clone. V is TRBV9 and J is TRBJ2-5; TRBD1 is a possible D gene (6 bases). The CDR3 contains 15 residues. Germline CDR1 reads SGDLS; CDR2 reads YYNGEE. Trimming removed 4 bases at V and 2 bases at J, with 15 bases between. The CDR3 here is CASSPHRVSQETQYF. CDR3 nucleotides: TGTGCCAGCAGCCCCCACAGGGTTTCGCAAGAGACCCAGTACTTC.

The table lists this clone with a few counts. The V gene is TRBV5-1, the J gene TRBJ1-1; D might be TRBD1 (6 bases). The germline V and J ends were trimmed by 5 bases and 1 base, with 12 bases remaining between them. CDR1 is SGHRS and CDR2 is YFSETQ in the germline V gene. This CDR3 region has 14 residues. CDR3 region: CASRVTGTNTEAFF. CDR3 DNA: TGCGCCAGCAGGGTGACAGGTACGAACACTGAAGCTTTCTTT.

The chain carries TRBV27 and TRBJ2-5; the D gene is possibly TRBD1 (5 bases). Trimming removed 5 bases from V and 5 bases from J, with 12 bases in between. Germline V gives CDR1 MNHEY, CDR2 SMNVEV (reference sequence). This CDR3 contains 13 residues. The CDR3 protein is CASSPQGSETQYF. CDR3 nucleotide sequence: TGTGCCAGCAGTCCGCAGGGTTCGGAGACCCAGTACTTC.

This rearrangement joins TRBV5-1 to TRBJ1-3; the D is unclear. The CDR3 loop spans 12 amino acids. CDR1 SGHRS and CDR2 YFSETQ come from the germline V gene. Trimming removed 0 bases from V and 4 bases from J, with 2 bases in between. Written as DNA, the CDR3 is TGCGCCAGCAGCTTGGCAGGAAACACCATATATTTT. This encodes CASSLAGNTIYF.

There are many counts of this clone. In DNA, the CDR3 is TGTGCCAGCAGTAAAGCGGGGGAATCCTACAATGAGCAGTTCTTC. This gives the protein CASSKAGESYNEQFF. V usage is TRBV25-1 and J usage is TRBJ2-1; 8 nucleotides line up with TRBD2. With V trimmed by 5 bases and J by 1 base, 4 bases remained unmatched. CDR3 length: 15 amino acids. The germline V gene has CDR1 MGHDK and CDR2 SYGVNS.

This clone occurred a few times. This rearrangement joins TRBV2 to TRBJ2-7; 7 bases are shared with TRBD1. The germline V gene encodes CDR1 SNHLY and CDR2 FYNNEI. With 6 bases clipped from V and 5 bases from J, the junction kept 10 bases outside the gene matches. The CDR3 contains 14 residues. CDR3: CASRIGQESDEQYF. The CDR3 coding sequence is TGTGCCAGCAGGATCGGACAGGAGAGCGACGAGCAGTACTTC.

The chain links TRBV6-5 to TRBJ2-2, with 7 bases identical to TRBD2. This CDR3 has 15 amino acids. The junction had 5 bases not matched to a gene; V was cut back by 6 bases and J by 1 base. CDR1 is MNHEY, CDR2 SVGAGI, per germline. The CDR3 nucleotides read TGTGCCAGCAGCCCCGGGACTATGAACACCGGGGAGCTGTTTTTT. Its protein is CASSPGTMNTGELFF.

This sequence joins TRBV7-9 and TRBJ1-1; D gene uncertain. This CDR3 contains 15 residues. Trimming removed 5 bases from V and 0 bases from J, with 13 bases in between. In germline, CDR1 is SEHNR, CDR2 FQNEAQ (reference sequence). CDR3 bases: TGTGCCAGCAGCCCCGCGCCGATTATGAACACTGAAGCTTTCTTT. This sequence encodes CASSPAPIMNTEAFF.

V is TRBV30 and J is TRBJ2-2, with 11 positions matching TRBD1. Losses at the gene ends were 1 base for V and 6 bases for J; bases not matched to a gene: 7. Germline V CDR1 and CDR2: GTSNPN, SVGIG (reference sequence). The CDR3 loop spans 16 amino acids. CDR3 in amino acids: CAWSAPDRGRPGELFF. CDR3 nucleotides: TGTGCCTGGAGTGCCCCGGACAGGGGGCGCCCCGGGGAGCTGTTTTTT.

The rearrangement links TRBV15 to TRBJ2-1; 10 positions agree with TRBD2. The CDR3 length is 18 residues. The V segment lost 2 bases and the J segment 4 bases; nucleotides outside the gene matches: 11. The V gene's germline CDR1 is LNHNV and CDR2 YYDKDF (reference sequence). The CDR3 DNA reads TGTGCCACCAGCAGAACCAGACTCCCGGGACTAGCGTACAATGAGCAGTTCTTC. Protein: CATSRTRLPGLAYNEQFF.

The sample holds a few counts of this clone. The chain recombines TRBV7-6 with TRBJ2-1, with 11 bases fitting TRBD2. The CDR3 has 16 amino acids. J was trimmed by 6 bases and V by 5 bases; bases with no gene match: 9. The germline gives CDR1 SGHVS, CDR2 FNYEAQ. The CDR3 sequence is CASSRYLAGGLNEQFF. In DNA form, the CDR3 reads TGTGCCAGCAGCCGTTATTTAGCGGGGGGGCTCAATGAGCAGTTCTTC.

The rearrangement uses TRBV30 and TRBJ1-2, with TRBD1 identical over 7 bases. Germline CDR1 GTSNPN, CDR2 SVGIG (reference sequence). The J segment lost 7 bases and the V segment lost 2 bases, leaving 7 bases of the junction unmatched. The CDR3 sequence is 13 residues long. The DNA of the CDR3 is TGTGCCTGGAGTTACAGGGGCCTGGGTGGCTACACCTTC. Translating gives CAWSYRGLGGYTF.

This chain uses TRBV4-1 with TRBJ2-5, with 7 bases that match TRBD2. The DNA end favors TRBJ2-7, so the J call may be wrong. This CDR3 has 14 residues. Germline CDR1 and CDR2: MGHRA and YSYEKL. This CDR3 reads CASSQAGGPYEQYF. CDR3 sequence (DNA): TGCGCCAGCAGCCAAGCGGGGGGTCCCTACGAGCAGTACTTC.

V usage is TRBV19 and J usage is TRBJ1-1; tentative D call: TRBD1 (6 bases). V lost 7 bases to trimming and J lost 2 bases, with 11 bases between them. Germline loops: CDR1 LNHDA, CDR2 SQIVND (reference sequence). The CDR3 is 13 amino acids. The CDR3 nucleotides read TGTGCCAGTACCCAACAGGGAAACACTGAAGCTTTCTTT. Protein: CASTQQGNTEAFF.

This clone appeared a few times. V gene TRBV6-6 combines with J gene TRBJ2-7; D remains ambiguous. CDR1 MNHNY and CDR2 SVGAGI come from the germline V gene (reference sequence). This CDR3 is 11 amino acids long. V gave up 7 bases and J gave up 13 bases, with 17 bases separating them. CDR3 coding DNA: TGTGCCAGCAAGTTTGGGCTTACCATCTACTTC. Its translation is CASKFGLTIYF.